This entry lists 20 T cell receptor beta chains sequenced from one sample in a study of T cell repertoires in cytomegalovirus infection. No antigen is known for these receptors. TCRdb re-called the reads through MiXCR, storing one row per CDR3 protein. The data hold around 800,000 distinct CDR3 sequences, with around a third observed a single time. The sequencing used cultured CD8+ T cells from PBMCs, collected from culture after CMV antigen stimulation. Source of these receptors: a human donor in good health (CMV status not recorded). Some clones in this sample may be carry-over from other donors' samples.

A word on this clonotype: This may arise from a read error, as a much more abundant clone is one base away. This sequence joins TRBV7-8 and TRBJ2-3, with no clear D. Germline V gives CDR1 SGHVS, CDR2 FQNEAQ. V shed 2 bases and J shed 2 bases, with 14 bases lying between them. The CDR3 has 16 amino acids. The CDR3 nucleotides are TGTGCCAGCAGCTTAATAATACGGTGGAACACAGATACGCAGTATTTT. This codes for CASSLIIRWNTDTQYF.

Details on this clonotype: One junction end disagrees with the germline gene, perhaps due to a read error. The J gene is TRBJ2-1, the V gene TRBV2, with D maybe TRBD2 (5 bases). The CDR3 totals 17 residues. Germline values: CDR1 SNHLY, CDR2 FYNNEI. CDR3: CVSSRGSYQSSYNEQFF. The CDR3 DNA follows: TGTGTCAGCAGTAGAGGGTCCTATCAGAGCTCCTACAATGAGCAGTTCTTC.

This clonotype was detected only once. In DNA form, the CDR3 reads TGTGCCAGCTCACCCCTGCCGGGAGTAGATACGCAGTATTTT. Translation: CASSPLPGVDTQYF. V is TRBV18 and J is TRBJ2-3, with D possibly TRBD2 on 6 matching bases. This CDR3 is built from 14 residues. The germline V and J ends were trimmed by 3 bases and 5 bases, with 12 bases remaining between them. Germline V gene data show CDR1 as KGHSH and CDR2 as LQKENI.

The rearrangement uses TRBV4-1 and TRBJ1-4, with 7 bases aligning to TRBD1. Germline V lookup: CDR1 MGHRA, CDR2 YSYEKL. J lost 0 bases, V lost 2 bases, and 3 bases had no gene match. CDR3 size: 16 residues. DNA for the CDR3: TGCGCCAGCAGCCAAAATACAGGGGCAACTAATGAAAAACTGTTTTTT. Protein product: CASSQNTGATNEKLFF.

The chain carries TRBV6-6 and TRBJ1-1; 7 nucleotides agree with TRBD1. Per the germline V gene, CDR1 is MNHNY and CDR2 is SVGAGI (reference sequence). The CDR3 contains 14 residues. Germline trimming cut 5 bases from V and 5 bases from J; bases unmatched to any gene: 8. CDR3: CASSASGGRTEAFF. CDR3 DNA sequence: TGTGCCAGCAGTGCCTCAGGGGGGCGGACTGAAGCTTTCTTT.

CDR3 nucleotide sequence: TGTGCCAGCACTAGCGGGGGGGCCACCGGGGAGCTGTTTTTT. Translation gives CASTSGGATGELFF. The chain has TRBV2 and TRBJ2-2; 12 positions agree with TRBD2. Trimming at V came to 7 bases and at J to 4 bases, leaving 1 base not matched to a gene. Germline CDR1 and CDR2: SNHLY and FYNNEI. The CDR3 runs to 14 residues.

This clonotype was observed a few times. V gene TRBV2 combines with J gene TRBJ2-1; TRBD1 aligns across 7 bases. Trimming took 7 bases from V and 4 from J; bases not matched to a gene: 7. The CDR3 is 14 amino acids. In germline, CDR1 is SNHLY, CDR2 FYNNEI. CDR3 protein: CASIPDREYNEQFF. In nucleotides, the CDR3 is TGTGCCAGCATCCCCGACAGGGAATACAATGAGCAGTTCTTC. The entire variable domain, with the rest obtained from reference TRBV2 and TRBJ2-1, is as follows: EPEVTQTPSHQVTQMGQEVILRCVPISNHLYFYWYRQILGQKVEFLVSFYNNEISEKSEIFDDQFSVERPDGSNFTLKIRSTKLEDSAMYFCASIPDREYNEQFFGPGTRLTVL.

The chain is built from TRBV12-3 or TRBV12-4 and TRBJ2-5; D unclear. The CDR3 length is 15 residues. The V gene lost 6 bases and the J gene lost 0 bases, with 14 bases spanning the gap. Here the CDR3 DNA reads TGTGCCAGCAGCCCTGGCCAAAACCACCAAGAGACCCAGTACTTC. Encoded protein: CASSPGQNHQETQYF.

This clonotype has only a few counts. J is TRBJ1-5 and V is TRBV7-9; 7 bases are shared with TRBD1. V lost 1 base to trimming and J lost 4 bases; unmatched junction nucleotides: 7. The CDR3 sequence is 16 residues long. Germline CDR1 reads SEHNR; CDR2 reads FQNEAQ (reference sequence). CDR3 sequence reads: CASSLGGTDLNQPQHF. CDR3 DNA: TGTGCCAGCAGCTTAGGAGGGACAGACCTAAATCAGCCCCAGCATTTT.

The V gene is TRBV7-9, the J gene TRBJ2-7; unclear D gene. V was shortened by 5 bases and J by 3 bases, with 8 bases between the two germline ends. Looked up from germline, CDR1 is SEHNR and CDR2 is FQNEAQ (reference sequence). The CDR3 has 12 residues. The CDR3 DNA is TGTGCCAGCAGCCCAGATCTCTACGAGCAGTACGTC. It yields the protein CASSPDLYEQYV.

CDR3 sequence (DNA): TGTGCCAGCAGTCTTGGAGGCAGGGGAGAACTGTTTTTT. This sequence encodes CASSLGGRGELFF. The rearrangement uses TRBV5-4 and TRBJ1-4, with D perhaps TRBD1 (6 bases). V dropped 5 bases and J dropped 12 bases, with 17 bases sitting between them. The CDR3 totals 13 residues. The V gene's germline CDR1 is SGHNT and CDR2 YYREEE (reference sequence).

This clonotype was seen many times. Here the CDR3 DNA reads TGTGCCAGTAGTATTGGTGCACAGGGAACGAATGAGCAGTTCTTC. Amino acids: CASSIGAQGTNEQFF. The chain carries TRBV19 and TRBJ2-1, with TRBD1 as a possible D gene (6 bases). Germline V gives CDR1 LNHDA, CDR2 SQIVND (reference sequence). Trimming removed 3 bases at V and 7 bases at J, with 16 bases between. There are 15 residues in the CDR3.

This clonotype was seen a handful of times. CDR3 sequence reads: CASSSDWSSYEQYV. The DNA for the CDR3 is TGTGCCAGCAGTTCGGACTGGAGCTCCTACGAGCAGTACGTC. The chain combines TRBV6-2 or TRBV6-3 with TRBJ2-7; perhaps TRBD2 as D (5 bases). CDR1 MNHEY and CDR2 SVGEGT come from the germline V gene. The CDR3 spans 14 residues. Deletions cut 4 bases from V and 0 bases from J, with 10 bases between.

J is TRBJ1-1 and V is TRBV4-1; no firm D call. Germline lookup yields CDR1 MGHRA and CDR2 YSYEKL. Trimming shortened V by 0 bases and J by 5 bases, and 10 bases separated the two germline ends. The CDR3 length is 14 residues. The CDR3 nucleotides read TGCGCCAGCAGCCAAGAGGGAACGGGGACTGAAGCTTTCTTT. Protein sequence: CASSQEGTGTEAFF.

This clonotype came up a few times. The chain links TRBV10-3 to TRBJ2-2, with TRBD2 as a possible D gene (5 bases). In germline, CDR1 is ENHRY, CDR2 SYGVKD. V lost 6 bases and J lost 3, with 23 bases in between. The CDR3 contains 18 residues. CDR3: CAIRQPREGRWDTGELFF. In nucleotides, the CDR3 is TGTGCCATCAGACAACCTAGGGAAGGGAGATGGGACACCGGGGAGCTGTTTTTT.

The chain has TRBV4-3 and TRBJ2-3, with 11 bases identical to TRBD2. The trim removed 1 base at V and 4 bases at J, leaving 7 bases unmatched. Germline V CDR1 and CDR2: LGHNA, YSLEER. The CDR3 runs 17 residues. DNA for the CDR3: TGCGCCAGCAGCCAAGCATTTCTAGCGGGGGGCCCAGATACGCAGTATTTT. Its protein is CASSQAFLAGGPDTQYF.

The V call is TRBV6-6, the J call TRBJ2-2; 7 positions agree with TRBD1. This CDR3 comprises 16 residues. V trimming: 7 bases; J trimming: 5 bases; junction bases outside the gene matches: 13. Looked up from germline, CDR1 is MNHNY and CDR2 is SVGAGI (reference sequence). CDR3 nucleotide sequence: TGTGCCAGCAAACTCGGGACAGCGCGTCGAACCGGGGAGCTGTTTTTT. Translation: CASKLGTARRTGELFF.

The chain employs TRBV9 and TRBJ2-5, with no clear D. The CDR3 has 14 amino acids. The V end lost 0 bases, the J end lost 4 bases, and 10 bases lay between the germline ends. Germline V CDR1 and CDR2: SGDLS, YYNGEE. The CDR3 is CASSVATNRETQYF. CDR3 DNA: TGTGCCAGCAGCGTAGCGACCAACCGAGAGACCCAGTACTTC.

This clonotype was detected many times. V and J are TRBV6-1 and TRBJ1-4; TRBD1 aligns across 7 bases. The CDR3 is made up of 16 amino acids. Germline lookup yields CDR1 MNHNS and CDR2 SASEGT. The junction had 9 bases not matched to a gene; V was cut back by 5 bases and J by 3 bases. The CDR3 protein is CASSRQGESANEKLFF. In DNA form, the CDR3 reads TGTGCCAGCAGTAGGCAGGGGGAGTCAGCTAATGAAAAACTGTTTTTT.

This clonotype was detected a few times. V usage is TRBV6-1 and J usage is TRBJ2-5; unclear D gene. Looked up from germline, CDR1 is MNHNS and CDR2 is SASEGT. Trimming cost V 2 bases and J 5 bases, with 12 bases left between them. The CDR3 spans 14 residues. CDR3 in amino acids: CASSELMNWETQYF. The CDR3 DNA reads TGTGCCAGCAGTGAACTAATGAACTGGGAGACCCAGTACTTC.